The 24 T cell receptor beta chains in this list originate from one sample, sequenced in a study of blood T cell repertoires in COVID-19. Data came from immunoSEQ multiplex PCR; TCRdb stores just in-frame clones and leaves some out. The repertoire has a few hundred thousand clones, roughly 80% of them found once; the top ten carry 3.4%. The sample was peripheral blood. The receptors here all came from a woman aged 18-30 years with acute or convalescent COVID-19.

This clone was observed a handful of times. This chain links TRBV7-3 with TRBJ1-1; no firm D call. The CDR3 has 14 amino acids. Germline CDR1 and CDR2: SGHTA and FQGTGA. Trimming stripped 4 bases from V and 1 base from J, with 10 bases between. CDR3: CASSSLGGNTEAFF. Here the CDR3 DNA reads TGTGCCAGCAGCTCCCTGGGAGGGAACACTGAAGCTTTCTTT.

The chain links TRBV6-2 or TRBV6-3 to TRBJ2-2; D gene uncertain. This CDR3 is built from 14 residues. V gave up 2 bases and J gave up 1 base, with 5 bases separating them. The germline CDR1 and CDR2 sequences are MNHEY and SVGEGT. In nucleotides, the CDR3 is TGTGCCAGCAGTTACCAACTGAACACCGGGGAGCTGTTTTTT. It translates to CASSYQLNTGELFF.

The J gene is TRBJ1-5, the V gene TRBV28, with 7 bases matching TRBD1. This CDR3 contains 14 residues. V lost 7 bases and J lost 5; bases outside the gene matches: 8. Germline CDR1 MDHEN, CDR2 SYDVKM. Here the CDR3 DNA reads TGTGCCAGCATGGGGGACAGTAAATATCAGCCCCAGCATTTT. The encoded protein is CASMGDSKYQPQHF.

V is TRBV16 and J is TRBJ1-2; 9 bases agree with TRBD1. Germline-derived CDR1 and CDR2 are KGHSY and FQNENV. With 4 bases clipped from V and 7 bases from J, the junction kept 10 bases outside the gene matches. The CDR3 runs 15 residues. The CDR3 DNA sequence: TGTGCCAGCAGCCCTGGGGACAGGGTTATCAGTGGCTACACCTTC. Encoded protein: CASSPGDRVISGYTF.

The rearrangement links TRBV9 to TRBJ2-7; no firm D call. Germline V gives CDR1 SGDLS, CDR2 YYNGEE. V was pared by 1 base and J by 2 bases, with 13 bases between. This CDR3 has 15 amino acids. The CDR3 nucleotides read TGTGCCAGCAGCGTAAATTACTCGCCTACCTACGAGCAGTACTTC. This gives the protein CASSVNYSPTYEQYF.

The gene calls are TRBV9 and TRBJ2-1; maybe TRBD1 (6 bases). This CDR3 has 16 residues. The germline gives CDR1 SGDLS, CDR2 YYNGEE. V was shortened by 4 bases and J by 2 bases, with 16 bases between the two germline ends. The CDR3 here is CASSRTVGLTYNEQFF. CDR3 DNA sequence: TGTGCCAGCAGCCGGACAGTAGGATTGACCTACAATGAGCAGTTCTTC.

The CDR3 reads CASSQKRRVPHKDTQYF. CDR3 bases: TGTGCCAGCAGCCAAAAGCGGCGGGTCCCACACAAAGATACGCAGTATTTT. The gene calls are TRBV14 and TRBJ2-3; TRBD2 is a possible D gene (5 bases). The germline V and J ends were trimmed by 2 bases and 5 bases, with 20 bases remaining between them. Germline V gene sequence: CDR1 SGHDN, CDR2 FVKESK. This CDR3 region has 17 residues. The full variable domain, in which reference TRBV14 and TRBJ2-3 provide the parts outside the CDR3, is EAGVTQFPSHSVIEKGQTVTLRCDPISGHDNLYWYRRVMGKEIKFLLHFVKESKQDESGMPNNRFLAERTGGTYSTLKVQPAELEDSGVYFCASSQKRRVPHKDTQYFGPGTRLTVL.

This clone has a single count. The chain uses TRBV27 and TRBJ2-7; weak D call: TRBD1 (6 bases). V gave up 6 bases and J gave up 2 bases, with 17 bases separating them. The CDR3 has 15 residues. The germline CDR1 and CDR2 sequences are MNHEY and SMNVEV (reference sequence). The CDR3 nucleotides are TGTGCCAGCAGCCTGGACAGATGGGCACCCTACGAGCAGTACTTC. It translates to CASSLDRWAPYEQYF.

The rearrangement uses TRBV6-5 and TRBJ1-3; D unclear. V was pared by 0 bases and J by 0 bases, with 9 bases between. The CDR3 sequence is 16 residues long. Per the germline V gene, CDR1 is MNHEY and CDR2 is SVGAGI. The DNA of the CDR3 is TGTGCCAGCAGTTACTCGACTGGCAGCTCTGGAAACACCATATATTTT. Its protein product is CASSYSTGSSGNTIYF.

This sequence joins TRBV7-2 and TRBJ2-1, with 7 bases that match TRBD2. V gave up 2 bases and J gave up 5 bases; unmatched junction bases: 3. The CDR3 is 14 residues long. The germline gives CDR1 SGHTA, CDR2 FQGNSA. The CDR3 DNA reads TGTGCCAGCAGCTTAAGCGGGGTGCACAATGAGCAGTTCTTC. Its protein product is CASSLSGVHNEQFF. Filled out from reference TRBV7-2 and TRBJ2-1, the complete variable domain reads GAGVSQSPSNKVTEKGKDVELRCDPISGHTALYWYRQSLGQGLEFLIYFQGNSAPDKSGLPSDRFSAERTGGSVSTLTIQRTQQEDSAVYLCASSLSGVHNEQFFGPGTRLTVL.

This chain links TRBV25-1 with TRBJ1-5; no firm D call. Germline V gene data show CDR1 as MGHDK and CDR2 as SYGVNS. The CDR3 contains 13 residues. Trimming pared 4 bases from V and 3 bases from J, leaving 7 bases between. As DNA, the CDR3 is TGTGCCAGCAGTGTCGGGGACAATCAGCCCCAGCATTTT. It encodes CASSVGDNQPQHF.

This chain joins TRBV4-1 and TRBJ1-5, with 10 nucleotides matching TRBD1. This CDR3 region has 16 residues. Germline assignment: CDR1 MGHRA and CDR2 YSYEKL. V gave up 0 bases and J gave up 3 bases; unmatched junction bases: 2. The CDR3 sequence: CASSQDDRGPNQPQHF. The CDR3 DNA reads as TGCGCCAGCAGCCAAGATGACAGGGGGCCCAATCAGCCCCAGCATTTT.

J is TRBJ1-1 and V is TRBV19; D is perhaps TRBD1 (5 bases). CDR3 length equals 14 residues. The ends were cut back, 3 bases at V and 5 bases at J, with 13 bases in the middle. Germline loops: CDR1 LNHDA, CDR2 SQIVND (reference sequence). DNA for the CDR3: TGTGCCAGTAGTATGATGTCGGGGGGGACTGAAGCTTTCTTT. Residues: CASSMMSGGTEAFF.

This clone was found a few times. CDR3 bases: TGTGCCAGCCAACCCCTAGACAGTTACTCACCCCTCCACTTT. As protein: CASQPLDSYSPLHF. The chain combines TRBV28 with TRBJ1-6, with TRBD1 as a possible D gene (5 bases). The CDR3 has 14 amino acids. The V and J ends lost 8 bases and 10 bases respectively, with 18 bases between them. Per the germline V gene, CDR1 is MDHEN and CDR2 is SYDVKM.

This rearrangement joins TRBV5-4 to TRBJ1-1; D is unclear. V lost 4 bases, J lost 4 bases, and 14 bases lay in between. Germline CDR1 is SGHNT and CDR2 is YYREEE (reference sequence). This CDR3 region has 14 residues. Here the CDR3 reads CASSRGGGSTEAFF. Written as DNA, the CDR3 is TGTGCCAGCAGCCGCGGAGGTGGGAGCACTGAAGCTTTCTTT.

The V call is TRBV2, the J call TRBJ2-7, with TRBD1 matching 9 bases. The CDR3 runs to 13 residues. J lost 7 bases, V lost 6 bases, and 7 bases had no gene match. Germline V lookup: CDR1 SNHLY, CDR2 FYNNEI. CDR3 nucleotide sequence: TGTGCCAGCAGCATGGGACAGGGCGGGGAGCAGTACTTC. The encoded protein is CASSMGQGGEQYF.

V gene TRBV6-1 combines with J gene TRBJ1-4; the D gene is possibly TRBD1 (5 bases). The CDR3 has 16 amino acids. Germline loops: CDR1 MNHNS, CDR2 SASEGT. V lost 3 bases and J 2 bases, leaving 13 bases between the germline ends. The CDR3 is CASSELGGATNEKLFF. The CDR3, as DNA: TGTGCCAGCAGTGAGTTGGGGGGAGCGACTAATGAAAAACTGTTTTTT.

Here the CDR3 reads CASSPGTGQNYGYTF. The CDR3 coding sequence is TGTGCCAGCAGTCCCGGGACAGGGCAAAACTATGGCTACACCTTC. The rearrangement joins TRBV27 to TRBJ1-2, with 9 nucleotides matching TRBD1. This CDR3 region has 15 residues. V shed 5 bases and J 2 bases; nucleotides not matched to a gene: 6. Germline V gene lookup returns CDR1 MNHEY and CDR2 SMNVEV (reference sequence).

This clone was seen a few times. CDR3 in DNA: TGTGCCAGCAGCGCCCCGGACAGGGGGGCTGAAGCTTTCTTT. Protein: CASSAPDRGAEAFF. The V call is TRBV9, the J call TRBJ1-1; TRBD1 aligns across 10 bases. CDR1 is SGDLS and CDR2 is YYNGEE in the germline V gene. The CDR3 is made up of 14 amino acids. Trimming at V came to 3 bases and at J to 6 bases, leaving 5 bases not matched to a gene.

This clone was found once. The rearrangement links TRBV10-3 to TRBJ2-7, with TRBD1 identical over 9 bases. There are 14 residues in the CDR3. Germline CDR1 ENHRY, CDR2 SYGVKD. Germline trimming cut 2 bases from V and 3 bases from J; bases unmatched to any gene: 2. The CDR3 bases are TGTGCCATCAGTGAGCCGGACAGGGGCTACGAGCAGTACTTC. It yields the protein CAISEPDRGYEQYF.

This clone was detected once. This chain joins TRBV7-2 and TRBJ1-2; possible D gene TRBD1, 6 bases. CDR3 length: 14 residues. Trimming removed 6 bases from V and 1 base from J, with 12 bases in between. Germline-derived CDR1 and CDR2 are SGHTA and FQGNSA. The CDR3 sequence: CASRPNRDNYGYTF. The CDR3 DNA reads TGTGCCAGCAGACCCAACAGGGATAACTATGGCTACACCTTC.

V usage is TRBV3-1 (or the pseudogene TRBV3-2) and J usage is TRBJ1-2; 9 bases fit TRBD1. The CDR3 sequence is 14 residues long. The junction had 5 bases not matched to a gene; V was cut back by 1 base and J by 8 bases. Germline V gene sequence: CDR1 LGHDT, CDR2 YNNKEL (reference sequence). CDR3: CASSQGTGVWGYTF. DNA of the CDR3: TGTGCCAGCAGCCAAGGGACAGGGGTATGGGGCTACACCTTC.

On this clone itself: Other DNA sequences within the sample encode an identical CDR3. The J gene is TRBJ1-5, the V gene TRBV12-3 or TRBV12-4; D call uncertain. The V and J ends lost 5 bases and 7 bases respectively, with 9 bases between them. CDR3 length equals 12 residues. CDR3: CASSDSGQPQHF. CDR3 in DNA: TGTGCCAGCAGTGACTCGGGACAGCCCCAGCATTTT.

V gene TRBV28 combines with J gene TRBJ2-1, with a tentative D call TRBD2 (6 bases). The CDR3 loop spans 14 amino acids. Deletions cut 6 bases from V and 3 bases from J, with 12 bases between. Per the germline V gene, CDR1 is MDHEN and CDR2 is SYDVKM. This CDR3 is CASSLAEYYNEQFF. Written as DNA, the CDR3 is TGTGCCAGCAGCTTAGCGGAGTACTACAATGAGCAGTTCTTC. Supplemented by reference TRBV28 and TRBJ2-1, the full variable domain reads DVKVTQSSRYLVKRTGEKVFLECVQDMDHENMFWYRQDPGLGLRLIYFSYDVKMKEKGDIPEGYSVSREKKERFSLILESASTNQTSMYLCASSLAEYYNEQFFGPGTRLTVL.